The 28 T cell receptor beta chains reported below all come from one sample, sequenced in a study of cytomegalovirus exposure and HLA in healthy donors. The primer mix had 60 Vbeta and 13 Jbeta primers. Using immunoSEQ multiplex PCR, the repertoire was profiled, and TCRdb retains in-frame clones only, with some absent. The sample lists about 97,000 clones, around 78% occurring once. The sequenced sample was PBMCs. These receptors were obtained from a man aged 40-50 years in good health and CMV-seronegative.

The chain links TRBV25-1 to TRBJ2-3; tentatively, D is TRBD1 (6 bases). This CDR3 region has 10 residues. Germline CDR1 MGHDK, CDR2 SYGVNS. The CDR3 region is CATRGDTQYF. CDR3 nucleotides: TGTGCTACCAGGGGAGATACGCAGTATTTT.

The V gene is TRBV19, the J gene TRBJ1-2; D perhaps matches TRBD1 (6 bases). CDR3 size: 15 residues. The germline V gene encodes CDR1 LNHDA and CDR2 SQIVND (reference sequence). Between the trimmed V and J ends, which lost 4 bases and 4 bases, there was a span of 16 bases. The CDR3 DNA is TGTGCCAGTAGTACTTCACAGGGAGGGGCCTATGGCTACACCTTC. This gives the protein CASSTSQGGAYGYTF.

With regard to this clone: Germline is not matched at one junction end, which may reflect a read error. The gene calls are TRBV20-1 and TRBJ1-4; no reliable D call. The CDR3 runs to 11 residues. The germline gives CDR1 DFQATT, CDR2 SNEGSKA (reference sequence). The CDR3 region is CSARGREKLFF. For the CDR3, the DNA is TGCAGTGCGAGAGGGAGGGAAAAACTGTTTTTT.

The CDR3 nucleotides read TGTGCCATCAGTGAGTTTCGCGGGTCCATGAACACTGAAGCTTTCTTT. Translation gives CAISEFRGSMNTEAFF. The chain joins TRBV10-3 to TRBJ1-1; D is unresolved. Germline V gene data show CDR1 as ENHRY and CDR2 as SYGVKD. The CDR3 has 16 amino acids. Trimming took off 1 base at V and 0 bases at J, with 12 bases between the two ends.

This chain links TRBV15 with TRBJ2-2; possible D gene TRBD2, 5 bases. Germline lookup yields CDR1 LNHNV and CDR2 YYDKDF (reference sequence). V was trimmed by 8 bases and J by 5 bases, leaving 18 bases between them. This CDR3 has 15 amino acids. The CDR3 here is CATQSFGGGTGELFF. CDR3 DNA sequence: TGTGCCACCCAATCCTTTGGCGGCGGGACCGGGGAGCTGTTTTTT.

J is TRBJ2-2 and V is TRBV27, with a weak D call TRBD1 (5 bases). The V gene lost 0 bases and the J gene lost 7 bases, with 9 bases spanning the gap. The CDR3 loop spans 14 amino acids. Germline V gene sequence: CDR1 MNHEY, CDR2 SMNVEV (reference sequence). CDR3 sequence: CASSLSQGGGELFF. In DNA, the CDR3 is TGTGCCAGCAGTTTATCCCAGGGTGGCGGGGAGCTGTTTTTT.

The chain couples TRBV5-1 to TRBJ2-5; D possibly corresponds to TRBD2 (7 bases). Gene TRBJ2-7 matches the end of the DNA better, so the J call may be wrong. The CDR3 is made up of 13 amino acids. CDR1 and CDR2 from the germline V gene are SGHRS and YFSETQ. The CDR3 loop reads CASNHGGADEQYF. CDR3 in DNA: TGCGCCAGCAACCATGGGGGGGCCGACGAGCAGTACTTC.

This clone has just a few counts. V usage is TRBV10-3 and J usage is TRBJ2-7; a weak D match, TRBD1 (5 bases). Germline V gene data show CDR1 as ENHRY and CDR2 as SYGVKD. The CDR3 is 13 amino acids. Between the trimmed V and J ends, which lost 3 bases and 4 bases, there was a span of 10 bases. In nucleotides, the CDR3 is TGTGCCATCAGTGATGGGGCTCGATACGAGCAGTACTTC. It specifies CAISDGARYEQYF.

This clone came up a few times. This rearrangement joins TRBV5-1 to TRBJ1-3; D perhaps matches TRBD1 (6 bases). The CDR3 extends over 14 amino acids. V dropped 5 bases and J dropped 0 bases, with 9 bases sitting between them. CDR1 is SGHRS, CDR2 YFSETQ, per germline. CDR3 DNA: TGCGCCAGCAGGGACAGCTCCTCTGGAAACACCATATATTTT. This translates into CASRDSSSGNTIYF.

The chain employs TRBV5-1 and TRBJ2-1, with 9 bases fitting TRBD2. The J segment lost 5 bases and the V segment lost 4 bases, leaving 4 bases of the junction unmatched. The CDR3 loop spans 14 amino acids. Germline lookup yields CDR1 SGHRS and CDR2 YFSETQ. CDR3 sequence reads: CASSSASGDNEQFF. DNA of the CDR3: TGCGCCAGCAGCAGTGCTAGCGGGGACAATGAGCAGTTCTTC. The full variable domain, completed using reference TRBV5-1 and TRBJ2-1, is KAGVTQTPRYLIKTRGQQVTLSCSPISGHRSVSWYQQTPGQGLQFLFEYFSETQRNKGNFPGRFSGRQFSNSRSEMNVSTLELGDSALYLCASSSASGDNEQFFGPGTRLTVL.

The chain recombines TRBV5-1 with TRBJ2-2, with TRBD1 identical over 8 bases. CDR1 SGHRS and CDR2 YFSETQ come from the germline V gene. V trimming: 5 bases; J trimming: 2 bases; junction bases outside the gene matches: 5. CDR3 length: 15 residues. Written as DNA, the CDR3 is TGCGCCAGCAGTTCGGACAGGGTTAACACCGGGGAGCTGTTTTTT. This encodes CASSSDRVNTGELFF.

The chain combines TRBV20-1 with TRBJ2-3; a possible D gene is TRBD1 (5 bases). There are 11 residues in the CDR3. Germline V CDR1 and CDR2: DFQATT, SNEGSKA (reference sequence). The CDR3 sequence: CSPGHTDTQYF. CDR3 DNA sequence: TGCAGCCCAGGGCACACAGATACGCAGTATTTT.

The chain combines TRBV5-4 with TRBJ2-1, with 9 bases lining up with TRBD2. Looked up from germline, CDR1 is SGHNT and CDR2 is YYREEE (reference sequence). This CDR3 region has 15 residues. V was clipped by 4 bases and J by 3 bases; unmatched bases: 5. CDR3 in DNA: TGTGCCAGCAGCGCGAGCGGGGGGCTCTACAATGAGCAGTTCTTC. Its protein product is CASSASGGLYNEQFF.

The chain joins TRBV27 to TRBJ2-1, with 9 bases that match TRBD1. Per germline, CDR1 MNHEY and CDR2 SMNVEV (reference sequence). The CDR3 loop spans 17 amino acids. V was pared by 8 bases and J by 4 bases, with 15 bases of the junction left unmatched. The CDR3, as DNA: TGTGCCAGCTTCTTCCGCCTTACGGGACAGGGATACAATGAGCAGTTCTTC. The encoded protein is CASFFRLTGQGYNEQFF.

The chain recombines TRBV29-1 with TRBJ2-7; 9 nucleotides match TRBD2. Germline CDR1 and CDR2: SQVTM and ANQGSEA. The CDR3 loop spans 16 amino acids. The V gene end was trimmed by 4 bases and the J gene end by 2 bases; junction bases not matched to a gene: 12. The CDR3 DNA reads as TGCAGCGTTGCGGCGATCAGCGGGGGGCGCACCTACGAGCAGTACTTC. Translation gives CSVAAISGGRTYEQYF.

V and J are TRBV7-8 and TRBJ2-5; the match to TRBD2 covers 9 bases. The CDR3 is 18 amino acids. The ends lost 5 bases at V and 5 bases at J; junction bases unmatched: 18. CDR1 and CDR2 from the germline V gene are SGHVS and FQNEAQ. This CDR3 reads CASSQYPPGLAIGETQYF. CDR3 DNA: TGTGCCAGCAGCCAATATCCACCGGGACTAGCTATTGGGGAGACCCAGTACTTC.

This clone has a single count. The V and J genes are TRBV27 and TRBJ1-2, with a possible D match to TRBD1 (6 bases). The CDR3 is made up of 16 amino acids. Germline CDR1 is MNHEY and CDR2 is SMNVEV (reference sequence). The ends were cut back, 1 base at V and 4 bases at J, with 16 bases in the middle. The CDR3 coding sequence is TGTGCCAGCAGTTTATATGCGGACAGCAAGTTCTATGGCTACACCTTC. Translation: CASSLYADSKFYGYTF.

V usage is TRBV7-2 and J usage is TRBJ2-3; D remains ambiguous. This CDR3 has 14 amino acids. V gave up 4 bases and J gave up 4 bases, with 12 bases separating them. Germline V gene lookup returns CDR1 SGHTA and CDR2 FQGNSA. CDR3 protein: CASSSRPAADTQYF. For the CDR3, the DNA is TGTGCCAGCAGCTCCCGCCCGGCGGCAGATACGCAGTATTTT.

The V and J genes are TRBV29-1 and TRBJ1-2; 9 bases agree with TRBD1. Trimming took 7 bases from V and 8 from J; bases not matched to a gene: 11. Germline V gene lookup returns CDR1 SQVTM and CDR2 ANQGSEA. The CDR3 totals 13 residues. CDR3 loop: CSASLQGAKGYTF. The CDR3 DNA reads as TGCAGCGCATCTCTACAGGGGGCGAAGGGCTACACCTTC.

The V gene is TRBV7-3, the J gene TRBJ2-3; 9 bases are shared with TRBD2. The V gene end was trimmed by 5 bases and the J gene end by 3 bases; junction bases not matched to a gene: 6. The CDR3 runs 15 residues. The V gene's germline CDR1 is SGHTA and CDR2 FQGTGA. The CDR3 spells CASSAGTSRTDTQYF. The CDR3 nucleotides are TGTGCCAGCAGCGCCGGGACTAGCAGAACAGATACGCAGTATTTT. Using reference TRBV7-3 and TRBJ2-3 for the parts outside the CDR3, the full variable domain is GAGVSQTPSNKVTEKGKYVELRCDPISGHTALYWYRQSLGQGPEFLIYFQGTGAADDSGLPNDRFFAVRPEGSVSTLKIQRTERGDSAVYLCASSAGTSRTDTQYFGPGTRLTVL.

The genes are TRBV7-2 and TRBJ2-5; TRBD2 matches at 14 bases. Germline assignment: CDR1 SGHTA and CDR2 FQGNSA. With 5 bases clipped from V and 2 bases from J, the junction kept 4 bases outside the gene matches. The CDR3 is made up of 16 amino acids. The CDR3 loop reads CASSRRTSGGQETQYF. The CDR3 nucleotides read TGTGCCAGCAGCCGAAGGACTAGCGGGGGGCAAGAGACCCAGTACTTC.

The V gene is TRBV5-4, the J gene TRBJ2-1; 9 bases fit TRBD1. The J segment lost 10 bases and the V segment lost 7 bases, leaving 15 bases of the junction unmatched. The germline V gene has CDR1 SGHNT and CDR2 YYREEE (reference sequence). CDR3 length: 15 residues. CDR3 nucleotide sequence: TGTGCCAGCCTGCCCACAAGGGACAGGGTTGGGGAGCAGTTCTTC. Residues: CASLPTRDRVGEQFF.

This chain connects TRBV9 to TRBJ1-4; tentative D call: TRBD1 (5 bases). Trimming took 8 bases from V and 3 from J, leaving 17 bases between them. Germline loops: CDR1 SGDLS, CDR2 YYNGEE. CDR3 length equals 15 residues. CDR3 DNA: TGTGCCAGTACCTCATTCGACAGTCCTAATGAAAAACTGTTTTTT. This gives the protein CASTSFDSPNEKLFF.

Here the CDR3 DNA reads TGTGCCAGCGGTTTAGCGGGGCAGGGGGGTCAGCCCCAGCATTTT. Protein sequence: CASGLAGQGGQPQHF. The genes are TRBV21-1 and TRBJ1-5. TRBV21-1 is a pseudogene. This CDR3 contains 15 residues.

The V call is TRBV18, the J call TRBJ2-5, with D maybe TRBD1 (5 bases). The CDR3 loop spans 17 amino acids. Germline V gene sequence: CDR1 KGHSH, CDR2 LQKENI. V was shortened by 0 bases and J by 2 bases, with 16 bases between the two germline ends. The CDR3 nucleotides are TGTGCCAGCTCACCACCGCGGCTAAGGACAAATCAAGAGACCCAGTACTTC. It translates to CASSPPRLRTNQETQYF.

The chain combines TRBV7-8 with TRBJ1-2, with 8 bases fitting TRBD1. CDR1 is SGHVS, CDR2 FQNEAQ, per germline. This CDR3 is 15 amino acids long. Losses at the gene ends were 5 bases for V and 1 base for J; bases not matched to a gene: 6. The DNA of the CDR3 is TGTGCCAGCAGCAAAGGACAGGGCCATAACTATGGCTACACCTTC. It yields the protein CASSKGQGHNYGYTF.

This clone was seen only once. The rearrangement joins TRBV27 to TRBJ2-3, with TRBD1 identical over 8 bases. This CDR3 has 15 amino acids. CDR1 is MNHEY, CDR2 SMNVEV, per germline (reference sequence). Germline trimming cut 6 bases from V and 2 bases from J; bases unmatched to any gene: 7. CDR3 DNA: TGTGCCAGCAGCTGGACAGGGTACCACACAGATACGCAGTATTTT. Amino acids: CASSWTGYHTDTQYF.

This clone has just a few counts. The chain employs TRBV27 and TRBJ2-3; perhaps TRBD2 as D (6 bases). Germline V gene data show CDR1 as MNHEY and CDR2 as SMNVEV (reference sequence). The CDR3 contains 16 residues. Trimming cost V 4 bases and J 1 base, with 15 bases left between them. CDR3 DNA: TGTGCCAGCAGTTCCCCCCGGGAGCGGGGCACAGATACGCAGTATTTT. Translation: CASSSPRERGTDTQYF.